Below, 8 T cell receptor beta chains from the same sample are listed, as sequenced in a study of OX40 agonist ivuxolimab in advanced cancers. Clones were read by immunoSEQ multiplex PCR, and TCRdb kept only the in-frame ones, dropping some. Here the sample spans around 40,000 clones, 70% to 85% being singletons. The input for sequencing was CD4+ or CD8+ T cells sorted from blood, taken in a trial of the OX40 agonist ivuxolimab. These receptors were taken from an adult with an advanced solid tumor such as melanoma, head and neck, liver or kidney cancer.

The rearrangement links TRBV30 to TRBJ1-3; maybe TRBD1 (5 bases). Trimming took off 4 bases at V and 4 bases at J, with 17 bases between the two ends. The CDR3 runs to 15 residues. Germline lookup yields CDR1 GTSNPN and CDR2 SVGIG (reference sequence). CDR3 region: CAWTRAATSGNTIYF. The CDR3 bases are TGTGCCTGGACCAGGGCCGCTACATCAGGAAACACCATATATTTT.

The rearrangement links TRBV7-6 to TRBJ2-7, with a weak D call TRBD1 (5 bases). The CDR3 contains 13 residues. From germline, CDR1 is SGHVS and CDR2 FNYEAQ. Between the trimmed V and J ends, which lost 2 bases and 5 bases, there was a span of 10 bases. The CDR3 spells CASSLSRGNEQYF. The CDR3 nucleotides read TGTGCCAGCAGCTTATCTAGGGGAAACGAGCAGTACTTC.

J is TRBJ2-7 and V is TRBV4-2; D remains unclear. CDR1 and CDR2 (germline): LGHNA, YNFKEQ. The CDR3 has 14 residues. V shed 4 bases and J shed 0 bases, with 10 bases lying between them. Written as DNA, the CDR3 is TGTGCCAGCAGCCCCCTTGCCGGCTCCTACGAGCAGTACTTC. As protein: CASSPLAGSYEQYF.

The chain has TRBV4-1 and TRBJ2-7; D not resolved. The CDR3 runs 13 residues. CDR1 MGHRA and CDR2 YSYEKL come from the germline V gene. The germline V and J ends were trimmed by 2 bases and 6 bases, with 11 bases remaining between them. In nucleotides, the CDR3 is TGCGCCAGCAGCCAAAATTGGTCCGGCGAGCAGTACTTC. Protein: CASSQNWSGEQYF.

The V gene is TRBV5-1, the J gene TRBJ2-5; 7 nucleotides align to TRBD1. V lost 4 bases and J lost 2; bases outside the gene matches: 2. This CDR3 has 13 amino acids. CDR1 is SGHRS and CDR2 is YFSETQ in the germline V gene. For the CDR3, the DNA is TGCGCCAGCAGCCTGGGACAGCAAGAGACCCAGTACTTC. Translated: CASSLGQQETQYF.

The chain combines TRBV27 with TRBJ2-2; no reliable D call. Germline CDR1 MNHEY, CDR2 SMNVEV (reference sequence). This CDR3 comprises 15 residues. V was clipped by 5 bases and J by 3 bases, with 13 bases between them. CDR3 in DNA: TGTGCCAGCAGTCCCTCCGGGTCTTACACCGGGGAGCTGTTTTTT. Residues: CASSPSGSYTGELFF.

This sequence joins TRBV5-8 and TRBJ1-2; 7 bases map to TRBD1. The CDR3 has 15 residues. Germline lookup yields CDR1 SGHTS and CDR2 YDEGEE. V dropped 1 base and J dropped 3; count of bases not matched to a gene: 6. This CDR3 is CASSLMGQPDYGYTF. The CDR3 nucleotides are TGTGCCAGCAGCTTGATGGGACAGCCTGACTATGGCTACACCTTC.

The V gene is TRBV25-1, the J gene TRBJ1-2; TRBD1 is a possible D gene (6 bases). V dropped 4 bases and J dropped 5 bases, with 14 bases sitting between them. Germline V CDR1 and CDR2: MGHDK, SYGVNS. This CDR3 contains 14 residues. The CDR3 is CASSASGGNYGYTF. The CDR3 nucleotides are TGTGCCAGCAGTGCATCGGGGGGCAATTATGGCTACACCTTC.